This TCR beta chain appears in the sequencing data of a study of cytomegalovirus exposure and HLA in healthy donors. Study-wide results and caveats: Some TCR beta chains (around 180 of them) were listed as cytomegalovirus-associated.

The CDR3 length is 14 residues. Per germline, CDR1 LGHNT and CDR2 FRNRAP. Trimming removed 6 bases at V and 4 bases at J, with 15 bases between. TCRdb keeps only in-frame clones here, not all; method: immunoSEQ multiplex PCR. The table has 76,000 or so clones, 94% seen once. About this clone: Its antigen is currently unknown.

Sequenced: PBMCs. This receptor was obtained from a young woman in good health and CMV-seropositive. The chain recombines TRBV12-5 with TRBJ2-5; D is perhaps TRBD1 (6 bases). In DNA form, the CDR3 reads TGTGCTAGTGGGGATCAGGGGAGAGGAGAGACCCAGTACTTC. It specifies CASGDQGRGETQYF.